The 16 T cell receptor beta chains below were found in one sample sequenced in a study of metastatic and nonmetastatic thyroid tumors. Every patient was untreated before thyroid surgery. TCRdb re-called the PCR reads with MiXCR. The sample consists of tens of thousands of clones, more than 25% of them appearing once. The sample comprised blood. All receptors derive from a female donor with papillary thyroid cancer or a benign thyroid nodule (not recorded which). Some clones in this sample may be carry-over from other donors' samples.

The rearrangement joins TRBV30 to TRBJ1-1; D gene unclear. The CDR3 has 10 residues. Per germline, CDR1 GTSNPN and CDR2 SVGIG (reference sequence). Trimming removed 5 bases from V and 4 bases from J, with 5 bases in between. The CDR3 nucleotides read TGTGCCTGGTGGGGCACTGAAGCTTTCTTT. It is translated as CAWWGTEAFF.

In this sample, this clone is medium-sized. The chain is built from TRBV6-2 or TRBV6-3 and TRBJ2-7; no clear D. The V end was cut by 4 bases, the J end by 8 bases, with 6 bases between. Germline values: CDR1 MNHEY, CDR2 SVGEGT. The CDR3 is 10 amino acids. CDR3 residues: CASSSEQQYF. CDR3 DNA: TGTGCCAGCAGTTCCGAACAGCAGTACTTC.

This clone was detected many times. The V gene is TRBV28, the J gene TRBJ2-5; possibly TRBD1 for D (5 bases). The CDR3 extends over 12 amino acids. The V gene lost 3 bases and the J gene lost 11 bases, with 13 bases spanning the gap. CDR1 is MDHEN and CDR2 is SYDVKM in the germline V gene. The CDR3 protein is CASSFSRQRQYF. Written as DNA, the CDR3 is TGTGCCAGCAGTTTCTCAAGACAGAGGCAGTACTTC.

The sample holds one count of this clone. The chain carries TRBV2 and TRBJ2-5, with TRBD2 matching 15 bases. This CDR3 is built from 18 residues. The germline gives CDR1 SNHLY, CDR2 FYNNEI. V was clipped by 3 bases and J by 4 bases; unmatched bases: 9. CDR3 amino acids: CASSDRRPGLAGGETQYF. The DNA of the CDR3 is TGTGCCAGCAGTGATAGAAGGCCGGGACTAGCGGGGGGAGAGACCCAGTACTTC.

J is TRBJ2-3 and V is TRBV28; D gene ambiguous. V was clipped by 7 bases and J by 1 base, with 18 bases between them. The CDR3 covers 16 residues. CDR1 and CDR2 (germline): MDHEN, SYDVKM. The DNA of the CDR3 is TGTGCCAGCACCCCCGGTTTCAGACCACGCACAGATACGCAGTATTTT. Translating it yields CASTPGFRPRTDTQYF.

This clone was seen a single time. The V and J genes are TRBV4-1 and TRBJ2-7; D uncertain. The length of the CDR3 is 11 residues. Germline V gives CDR1 MGHRA, CDR2 YSYEKL. V gave up 1 base and J gave up 9 bases, with 7 bases separating them. As DNA, the CDR3 is TGCGCCAGCAGCCAAGGACAAGGGCAGTACTTC. It codes for CASSQGQGQYF.

The table lists this clone with a few counts. The chain couples TRBV6-2 or TRBV6-3 to TRBJ2-7, with 8 bases fitting TRBD1. Germline-derived CDR1 and CDR2 are MNHEY and SVGEGT. After removal of 6 bases from V and 0 bases from J, the junction contained 7 bases not matched to a gene. This CDR3 spans 15 amino acids. The CDR3 sequence: CASSRGQGGSYEQYF. The CDR3 DNA reads TGTGCCAGCAGCAGAGGACAGGGCGGCTCCTACGAGCAGTACTTC.

The CDR3 protein is CASSLYGGNRGYTF. The CDR3 region has the DNA TGTGCCAGCAGCCTCTACGGGGGTAACCGGGGCTACACCTTC. The chain employs TRBV11-2 and TRBJ1-2; perhaps TRBD1 as D (5 bases). The CDR3 runs to 14 residues. Looked up from germline, CDR1 is SGHAT and CDR2 is FQNNGV. V was trimmed by 5 bases and J by 8 bases, leaving 18 bases between them.

This chain connects TRBV10-3 to TRBJ1-2; 7 bases match TRBD1. Germline V gene sequence: CDR1 ENHRY, CDR2 SYGVKD. This CDR3 is 13 amino acids long. V dropped 6 bases and J dropped 5; count of bases not matched to a gene: 6. The CDR3 region is CAISPGQEYGYTF. CDR3 nucleotides: TGTGCCATCAGCCCAGGACAGGAATATGGCTACACCTTC.

This clone was counted only a few times. An end of the junction differs from the germline gene, which may be a read error. The chain is built from TRBV7-6 and TRBJ1-3; 7 bases line up with TRBD1. Germline-derived CDR1 and CDR2 are SGHVS and FNYEAQ. The CDR3 is 16 residues long. The CDR3 bases are TGTGCCAGCAGCGTAGCCTCAGGGGGAACTGGAAACACCATATATTTT. Its protein is CASSVASGGTGNTIYF.

V usage is TRBV6-1 and J usage is TRBJ2-7; no clear D. CDR1 is MNHNS and CDR2 is SASEGT in the germline V gene. The CDR3 is 15 amino acids. V lost 9 bases and J lost 2, with 20 bases in between. The CDR3 DNA sequence: TGTGCCAGGGCGGCGAACGGAAGATTAGCCTACGAGCAGTACTTC. Translated: CARAANGRLAYEQYF.

This clone was picked up a small number of times. A much larger clonotype is one base distant, so this may be a read error. The rearrangement joins TRBV7-9 to TRBJ2-5, with a tentative D call TRBD1 (6 bases). Trimming removed 5 bases from V and 3 bases from J, with 7 bases in between. CDR1 SEHNR and CDR2 FQNEAQ come from the germline V gene (reference sequence). The CDR3 is made up of 12 amino acids. CDR3 residues: CASSHREETQYF. The CDR3 nucleotides are TGTGCCAGCAGCCACAGGGAAGAGACCCAGTACTTC.

The table lists this clone with a few counts. The junction shows a germline mismatch at one end, possibly a read error. V and J are TRBV28 and TRBJ1-4; unclear D gene. Germline V gene lookup returns CDR1 MDHEN and CDR2 SYDVKM. There are 12 residues in the CDR3. CDR3 loop: CVSSSRREKLFF. In nucleotides, the CDR3 is TGTGTCAGCAGTTCCAGACGGGAAAAACTGTTTTTT.

As DNA, the CDR3 is TGTGCCAGCAGCTCCAGGGAGGGAAACACCGGGGAGCTGTTTTTT. Amino acids: CASSSREGNTGELFF. The chain employs TRBV7-2 and TRBJ2-2, with 7 nucleotides matching TRBD2. Germline CDR1 reads SGHTA; CDR2 reads FQGNSA. CDR3 length equals 15 residues. V lost 4 bases and J lost 2; bases outside the gene matches: 4.

This clone was seen just once. This sequence joins TRBV7-3 and TRBJ1-1; D is possibly TRBD1 (5 bases). Trimming removed 5 bases at V and 8 bases at J, with 15 bases between. Germline V gene sequence: CDR1 SGHTA, CDR2 FQGTGA. The CDR3 contains 13 residues. CDR3 in DNA: TGTGCCAGCAGCGTTACAGGAGAAGGGGAAGCTTTCTTT. Residues: CASSVTGEGEAFF.

V is TRBV6-2 or TRBV6-3 and J is TRBJ1-1; D possibly corresponds to TRBD1 (6 bases). This CDR3 is built from 14 residues. Germline values: CDR1 MNHEY, CDR2 SVGEGT. Trimming stripped 7 bases from V and 4 bases from J, with 16 bases between. The CDR3 loop reads CASKTDRLATEAFF. The CDR3 coding sequence is TGTGCCAGCAAAACCGACAGGCTCGCCACTGAAGCTTTCTTT.